The clone carrying this TCR beta chain appeared a single time. Every patient was affected by relapse after autologous stem cell transplantation, while exposure to brentuximab vedotin was not uniform. The source of the sample is a study of PD-1 blockade in classical Hodgkin lymphoma. Method: immunoSEQ multiplex PCR; TCRdb's copy keeps in-frame clones and lacks some. The sample has around 21,000 clones, about 68% seen once. This CDR3 comprises 13 residues. Looked up from germline, CDR1 is SGHVS and CDR2 is FNYEAQ. Trimming left V 1 base short and J 5 bases short, with 8 bases between. The V gene is TRBV7-6, the J gene TRBJ1-1, with D uncertain. This clonotype was obtained from a human donor with classical Hodgkin lymphoma. This sample comprised peripheral blood mononuclear cells (PBMCs), obtained at baseline. The CDR3 sequence: CASSLVSGTEAFF. The CDR3 bases are TGTGCCAGCAGCTTAGTCTCCGGGACTGAAGCTTTCTTT.